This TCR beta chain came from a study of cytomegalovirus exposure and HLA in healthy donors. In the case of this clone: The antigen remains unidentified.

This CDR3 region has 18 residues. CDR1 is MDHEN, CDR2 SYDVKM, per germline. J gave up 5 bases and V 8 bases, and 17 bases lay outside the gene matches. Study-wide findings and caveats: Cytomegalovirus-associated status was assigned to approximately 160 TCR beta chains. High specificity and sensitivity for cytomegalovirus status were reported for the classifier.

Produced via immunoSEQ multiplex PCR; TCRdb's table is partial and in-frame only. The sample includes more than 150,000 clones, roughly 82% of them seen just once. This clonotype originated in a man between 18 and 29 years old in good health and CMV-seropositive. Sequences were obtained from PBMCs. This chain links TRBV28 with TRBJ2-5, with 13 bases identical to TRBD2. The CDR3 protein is CASRGGLAGDSPSETQYF. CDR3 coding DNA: TGTGCCAGCCGGGGCGGACTAGCGGGAGATTCCCCCTCGGAGACCCAGTACTTC. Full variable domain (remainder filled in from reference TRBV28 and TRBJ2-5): DVKVTQSSRYLVKRTGEKVFLECVQDMDHENMFWYRQDPGLGLRLIYFSYDVKMKEKGDIPEGYSVSREKKERFSLILESASTNQTSMYLCASRGGLAGDSPSETQYFGPGTRLLVL.